This T cell receptor beta chain was documented in a study of T cell repertoires in cytomegalovirus infection. Study-level information: From public TCR beta signatures came an indication of both CMV infection and matching HLA type. General study findings and limits: Carriers of CMV plus the relevant HLA were identified by cumulative public TCR beta family frequency. There were HLA-C-restricted CMV-specific TCR beta clonotypes dominating the ex vivo response.

CDR1 SGHRS and CDR2 YFSETQ come from the germline V gene. V lost 2 bases and J lost 4, with 21 bases in between. CDR3 length: 17 amino acids. MiXCR, run by TCRdb on the reads, gives a single entry per CDR3 protein. The profile shows fewer than 550,000 distinct CDR3 sequences, around 11% of them singletons. This clonotype was counted a few times. What it recognizes is unknown. Material for sequencing was PBMCs. The gene calls are TRBV5-1 and TRBJ2-5; D perhaps matches TRBD1 (6 bases). The clonotype comes from a human donor in good health (CMV status not recorded). Some clones in this sample may be carry-over from other donors' samples. The CDR3 protein is CASSLRTVLGNLETQYF. The CDR3 DNA sequence: TGCGCCAGCAGCTTAAGGACAGTCCTTGGAAATTTAGAGACCCAGTACTTC.